This T cell receptor beta chain is drawn from a study of cytomegalovirus exposure and HLA in healthy donors. At the level of the study: Unique TCRs numbering 75 million to 95 million, obtained from HLA-typed donors, made up an early data release.

The CDR3 totals 14 residues. Trimming took off 0 bases at V and 6 bases at J, with 9 bases between the two ends. CDR1 is SGHRS, CDR2 YFSETQ, per germline. Study-wide results and caveats: V- and J-gene trimming of TCR beta was linked (in a later analysis) to a missense DCLRE1C variant. Later work showed greater clonal expansion in HLA-associated TCR beta chains than in equally common others. In an earlier analysis, about 90% or about 30%: the productive usage of most TCR beta V segments.

PCR used 60 Vbeta primers and 13 Jbeta primers. Profiled with immunoSEQ multiplex PCR; TCRdb holds only in-frame clones, not every one. Of about 150,000 clones detected, around 85% appear once; the ten largest clones hold 1%. Details on this clone: Antigen specificity is unknown.

The sample was PBMCs. This rearrangement joins TRBV5-1 to TRBJ2-2, with TRBD1 as a possible D gene (5 bases). The TCR comes from a boy aged 2 to 9 in good health and CMV-seronegative. The DNA of the CDR3 is TGCGCCAGCAGCTTGGAGGGGTCCCCCGGGGAGCTGTTTTTT. Translating it yields CASSLEGSPGELFF.